One sample yielded the 19 T cell receptor beta chains listed below, sequenced in a study of OX40 agonist ivuxolimab in advanced cancers. The assay was immunoSEQ multiplex PCR, and TCRdb's table has in-frame clones only and misses some. The sample shows approximately 81,000 clones, about 92% of them seen only once. The sequencing here drew on CD4+ or CD8+ T cells sorted from blood, taken in a trial of the OX40 agonist ivuxolimab. The receptor set was obtained from an adult with an advanced solid tumor such as melanoma, head and neck, liver or kidney cancer.

This clone was picked up one time. The chain carries TRBV4-3 and TRBJ2-7; D may be TRBD1 (7 bases). The CDR3 spans 15 residues. The germline V gene has CDR1 LGHNA and CDR2 YSLEER. Trimming removed 1 base at V and 5 bases at J, with 15 bases between. This CDR3 reads CASSQVEGRGDEQYF. CDR3 nucleotides: TGCGCCAGCAGCCAAGTCGAGGGCAGGGGGGACGAGCAGTACTTC.

The chain employs TRBV4-1 and TRBJ2-1; the D call may be TRBD1 or TRBD2 (6 bases each). V lost 1 base to trimming and J lost 8 bases, with 27 bases between them. The germline V gene has CDR1 MGHRA and CDR2 YSYEKL. CDR3 length: 19 amino acids. DNA of the CDR3: TGCGCCAGCAGCCAAGCTTTGTCCCCTATAGGGGGGCTAGGCGATGAGCAGTTCTTC. It specifies CASSQALSPIGGLGDEQFF.

The rearrangement links TRBV5-5 to TRBJ2-3; D ambiguous. Germline V gives CDR1 SGHKS, CDR2 YYEKEE (reference sequence). The CDR3 is 13 amino acids. Trimming took 0 bases from V and 6 from J, leaving 8 bases between them. CDR3 region: CASSLALRDTQYF. Written as DNA, the CDR3 is TGTGCCAGCAGCTTGGCCCTAAGGGATACGCAGTATTTT. The full variable domain, its missing parts supplied by reference TRBV5-5 and TRBJ2-3, is DAGVTQSPTHLIKTRGQQVTLRCSPISGHKSVSWYQQVLGQGPQFIFQYYEKEERGRGNFPDRFSARQFPNYSSELNVNALLLGDSALYLCASSLALRDTQYFGPGTRLTVL.

The chain recombines TRBV7-2 with TRBJ2-1, with 9 nucleotides matching TRBD1. The CDR3 is 16 residues long. Germline V gene lookup returns CDR1 SGHTA and CDR2 FQGNSA. The ends lost 3 bases at V and 6 bases at J; junction bases unmatched: 9. The CDR3 here is CASSLGTGWDGNEQFF. The CDR3 DNA follows: TGTGCCAGCAGCTTGGGGACAGGGTGGGATGGCAATGAGCAGTTCTTC.

The chain combines TRBV5-1 with TRBJ2-7; 9 bases align to TRBD1. Germline V lookup: CDR1 SGHRS, CDR2 YFSETQ. The CDR3 is 15 residues long. The trim removed 0 bases at V and 0 bases at J, leaving 1 base unmatched. The CDR3 protein is CASSLDRGPSYEQYF. The CDR3 DNA reads as TGCGCCAGCAGCTTGGACAGGGGGCCCTCCTACGAGCAGTACTTC. Combining the CDR3 with reference TRBV5-1 and TRBJ2-7 gives the whole variable domain KAGVTQTPRYLIKTRGQQVTLSCSPISGHRSVSWYQQTPGQGLQFLFEYFSETQRNKGNFPGRFSGRQFSNSRSEMNVSTLELGDSALYLCASSLDRGPSYEQYFGPGTRLTVT.

In DNA, the CDR3 is TGTGCCAGCAGCGGCAGGGTTAGAGCAGGGTCGAGGGCCAACGTCCTGACTTTC. Protein: CASSGRVRAGSRANVLTF. This chain links TRBV13 with TRBJ2-6, with TRBD1 as a possible D gene (5 bases). In germline, CDR1 is PRHDT, CDR2 FYEKMQ (reference sequence). CDR3 length equals 18 residues. The germline V and J ends were trimmed by 5 bases and 5 bases, with 22 bases remaining between them.

The V call is TRBV5-5, the J call TRBJ1-4, with 11 bases identical to TRBD1. This CDR3 is 16 amino acids long. Germline CDR1 and CDR2: SGHKS and YYEKEE (reference sequence). The V gene end was trimmed by 0 bases and the J gene end by 2 bases; junction bases not matched to a gene: 0. The chain's CDR3 is CASSLGDRGTNEKLFF. In DNA, the CDR3 is TGTGCCAGCAGCTTGGGGGACAGGGGGACTAATGAAAAACTGTTTTTT.

The chain links TRBV27 to TRBJ1-2; D gene uncertain. From germline, CDR1 is MNHEY and CDR2 SMNVEV (reference sequence). The CDR3 consists of 15 residues. Trimming removed 3 bases from V and 3 bases from J, with 14 bases in between. The CDR3 reads CASSLFRPPDYGYTF. The CDR3 region has the DNA TGTGCCAGCAGTTTGTTTCGACCTCCTGACTATGGCTACACCTTC.

The chain employs TRBV5-4 and TRBJ2-7, with a tentative D call TRBD1 (5 bases). The CDR3 is made up of 14 amino acids. Germline assignment: CDR1 SGHNT and CDR2 YYREEE (reference sequence). V lost 0 bases and J lost 3, with 10 bases in between. The CDR3 is CASSLGQGNYEQYF. CDR3 bases: TGTGCCAGCAGCTTGGGGCAGGGCAACTACGAGCAGTACTTC.

The chain links TRBV11-2 to TRBJ1-1; 7 bases are shared with TRBD1. The CDR3 has 15 amino acids. V was pared by 0 bases and J by 11 bases, with 12 bases of the junction left unmatched. Germline V CDR1 and CDR2: SGHAT, FQNNGV. Here the CDR3 reads CASSLDQGVILRAFF. As DNA, the CDR3 is TGTGCCAGCAGCTTAGATCAGGGGGTAATACTGAGGGCTTTCTTT.

The gene calls are TRBV7-2 and TRBJ2-5; D is unresolved. Germline assignment: CDR1 SGHTA and CDR2 FQGNSA. The CDR3 contains 15 residues. Trimming took 2 bases from V and 1 from J, leaving 11 bases between them. CDR3 sequence reads: CASSLNPSRQETQYF. The CDR3 DNA follows: TGTGCCAGCAGCTTAAATCCGTCACGCCAAGAGACCCAGTACTTC.

The CDR3 region is CASRPGRVGNQPQHF. In nucleotides, the CDR3 is TGTGCCAGCAGACCCGGCAGGGTAGGAAATCAGCCCCAGCATTTT. The gene calls are TRBV7-8 and TRBJ1-5, with a tentative D call TRBD1 (5 bases). V lost 6 bases and J 4 bases, leaving 16 bases between the germline ends. Per the germline V gene, CDR1 is SGHVS and CDR2 is FQNEAQ. CDR3 length: 15 amino acids.

The gene calls are TRBV28 and TRBJ2-5, with D perhaps matching TRBD1 or TRBD2 (6 bases each). V shed 5 bases and J shed 4 bases, with 11 bases lying between them. Germline V CDR1 and CDR2: MDHEN, SYDVKM. The CDR3 has 13 residues. This chain's CDR3 is CASSPGGVETQYF. The CDR3 DNA sequence: TGTGCCAGCAGTCCCGGGGGCGTAGAGACCCAGTACTTC.

V is TRBV13 and J is TRBJ2-2; TRBD1 aligns across 10 bases. This CDR3 is built from 16 residues. The J segment lost 4 bases and the V segment lost 8 bases, leaving 10 bases of the junction unmatched. Germline V lookup: CDR1 PRHDT, CDR2 FYEKMQ (reference sequence). The CDR3 loop reads CASGGGTGAITGELFF. CDR3 DNA: TGTGCCAGCGGCGGGGGGACAGGGGCGATCACCGGGGAGCTGTTTTTT.

The chain has TRBV9 and TRBJ1-2, with a tentative D call TRBD1 (6 bases). V lost 2 bases and J lost 7, with 21 bases in between. This CDR3 region has 16 residues. Germline V gives CDR1 SGDLS, CDR2 YYNGEE. In DNA form, the CDR3 reads TGTGCCAGCAGCGTCCCCTTTGCGGGGGGCCGGGTTGGCTACACCTTC. Its protein is CASSVPFAGGRVGYTF.

The rearrangement uses TRBV7-9 and TRBJ1-1, with TRBD1 as a possible D gene (6 bases). V lost 10 bases and J 4 bases, leaving 13 bases between the germline ends. Germline V lookup: CDR1 SEHNR, CDR2 FQNEAQ (reference sequence). The CDR3 spans 12 residues. The CDR3 reads CAIPYRVTEAFF. The CDR3 nucleotides are TGTGCCATTCCCTACAGGGTCACTGAAGCTTTCTTT.

Remarks on this clone: Other DNA sequences within the sample encode an identical CDR3. The rearrangement joins TRBV6-5 to TRBJ2-1; D unclear. Germline CDR1 MNHEY, CDR2 SVGAGI. This CDR3 contains 15 residues. Trimming removed 2 bases at V and 0 bases at J, with 8 bases between. CDR3 in amino acids: CASSYGGSSYNEQFF. DNA for the CDR3: TGTGCCAGCAGTTACGGCGGTAGCTCCTACAATGAGCAGTTCTTC.

The rearrangement uses TRBV14 and TRBJ1-2; the match to TRBD1 covers 8 bases. Germline V gene lookup returns CDR1 SGHDN and CDR2 FVKESK. This CDR3 spans 13 amino acids. After removal of 4 bases from V and 5 bases from J, the junction contained 3 bases not matched to a gene. For the CDR3, the DNA is TGTGCCAGCAGCCCGGGACAGGAGTATGGCTACACCTTC. The encoded protein is CASSPGQEYGYTF.

This chain uses TRBV7-6 with TRBJ1-1; no definite D call. CDR1 is SGHVS and CDR2 is FNYEAQ in the germline V gene. Trimming shortened V by 0 bases and J by 6 bases, and 8 bases separated the two germline ends. The CDR3 is made up of 13 amino acids. The CDR3 sequence: CASSLASVAEAFF. CDR3 DNA: TGTGCCAGCAGCTTAGCATCGGTCGCTGAAGCTTTCTTT.